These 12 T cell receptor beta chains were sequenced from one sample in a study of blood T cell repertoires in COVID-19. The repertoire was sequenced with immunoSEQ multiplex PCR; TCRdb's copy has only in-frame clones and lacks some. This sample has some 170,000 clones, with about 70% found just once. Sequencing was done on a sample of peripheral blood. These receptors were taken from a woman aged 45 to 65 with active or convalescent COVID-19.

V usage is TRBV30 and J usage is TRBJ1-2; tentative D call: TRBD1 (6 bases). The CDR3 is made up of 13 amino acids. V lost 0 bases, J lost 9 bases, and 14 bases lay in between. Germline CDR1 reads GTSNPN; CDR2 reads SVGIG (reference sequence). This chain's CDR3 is CAWSVQGLQSYTF. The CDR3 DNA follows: TGTGCCTGGAGTGTACAGGGCCTCCAAAGCTACACCTTC.

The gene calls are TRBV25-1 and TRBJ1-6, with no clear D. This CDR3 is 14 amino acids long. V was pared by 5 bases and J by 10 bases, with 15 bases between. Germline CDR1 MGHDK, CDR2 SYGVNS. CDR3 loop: CASSKGDRGSPLHF. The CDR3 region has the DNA TGTGCCAGCAGTAAAGGAGATCGGGGATCACCCCTCCACTTT.

CDR3 protein: CASSQDVYSNQPQHF. CDR3 in DNA: TGCGCCAGCAGCCAAGATGTGTATAGCAATCAGCCCCAGCATTTT. The chain is built from TRBV4-3 and TRBJ1-5; no firm D call. Deletions cut 0 bases from V and 0 bases from J, with 6 bases between. This CDR3 spans 15 amino acids. Germline assignment: CDR1 LGHNA and CDR2 YSLEER.

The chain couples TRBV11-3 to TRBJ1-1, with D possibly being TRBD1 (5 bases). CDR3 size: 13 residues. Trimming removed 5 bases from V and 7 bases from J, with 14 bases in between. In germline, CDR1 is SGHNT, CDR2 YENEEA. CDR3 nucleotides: TGTGCCAGCAGCCTAAGGAGGGGATATGAAGCTTTCTTT. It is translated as CASSLRRGYEAFF.

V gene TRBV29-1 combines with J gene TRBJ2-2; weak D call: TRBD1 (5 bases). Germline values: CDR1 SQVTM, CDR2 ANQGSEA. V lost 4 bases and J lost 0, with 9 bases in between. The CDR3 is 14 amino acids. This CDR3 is CSVGGLTNTGELFF. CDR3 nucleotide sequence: TGCAGCGTTGGGGGCCTTACGAACACCGGGGAGCTGTTTTTT.

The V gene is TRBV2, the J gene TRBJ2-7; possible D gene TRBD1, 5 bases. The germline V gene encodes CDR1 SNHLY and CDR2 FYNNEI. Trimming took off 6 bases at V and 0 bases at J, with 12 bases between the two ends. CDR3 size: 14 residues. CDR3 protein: CASRDETVSYEQYF. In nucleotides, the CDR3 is TGTGCCAGCAGGGATGAGACAGTCTCCTACGAGCAGTACTTC.

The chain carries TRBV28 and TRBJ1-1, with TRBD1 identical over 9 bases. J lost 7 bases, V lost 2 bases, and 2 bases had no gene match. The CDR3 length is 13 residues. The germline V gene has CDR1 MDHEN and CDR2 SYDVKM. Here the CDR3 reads CASSLNRGLEAFF. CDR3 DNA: TGTGCCAGCAGTTTAAACAGGGGGCTTGAAGCTTTCTTT.

The CDR3 nucleotides read TGCGCCAGCACCCATATTCAGAACTATGGCTACACCTTC. This sequence encodes CASTHIQNYGYTF. V gene TRBV5-1 combines with J gene TRBJ1-2; D not certain. The CDR3 spans 13 residues. V was shortened by 6 bases and J by 2 bases, with 11 bases between the two germline ends. Germline-derived CDR1 and CDR2 are SGHRS and YFSETQ.

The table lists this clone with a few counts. In DNA form, the CDR3 reads TGTGCCAGCAGCTTAGTGACCGGGTTTGGAAACACCATATATTTT. This codes for CASSLVTGFGNTIYF. The chain couples TRBV7-2 to TRBJ1-3; D call uncertain. Germline values: CDR1 SGHTA, CDR2 FQGNSA. V gave up 1 base and J gave up 3 bases, with 10 bases separating them. CDR3 length equals 15 residues.

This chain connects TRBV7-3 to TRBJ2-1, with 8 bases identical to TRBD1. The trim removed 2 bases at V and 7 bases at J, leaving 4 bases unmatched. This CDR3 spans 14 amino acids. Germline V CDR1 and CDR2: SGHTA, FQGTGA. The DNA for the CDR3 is TGTGCCAGCAGCTTAGGACAGGGAGTGAATGAGCAGTTCTTC. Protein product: CASSLGQGVNEQFF.

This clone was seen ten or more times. CDR3: CSVAGTLIRSGTEAFF. CDR3 sequence (DNA): TGCAGCGTTGCCGGGACTCTCATCCGATCGGGCACTGAAGCTTTCTTT. V and J are TRBV29-1 and TRBJ1-1; D possibly corresponds to TRBD1 (5 bases). Deletions cut 4 bases from V and 4 bases from J, with 22 bases between. The CDR3 contains 16 residues. Germline CDR1 reads SQVTM; CDR2 reads ANQGSEA. Full variable domain (outside the CDR3, taken from reference TRBV29-1 and TRBJ1-1): SAVISQKPSRDICQRGTSLTIQCQVDSQVTMMFWYRQQPGQSLTLIATANQGSEATYESGFVIDKFPISRPNLTFSTLTVSNMSPEDSSIYLCSVAGTLIRSGTEAFFGQGTRLTVV.

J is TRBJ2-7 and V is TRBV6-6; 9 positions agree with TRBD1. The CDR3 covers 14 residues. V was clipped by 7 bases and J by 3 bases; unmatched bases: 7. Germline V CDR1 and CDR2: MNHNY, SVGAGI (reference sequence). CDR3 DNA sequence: TGTGCCAGCACCTCCGGGACAGGGATCTACGAGCAGTACTTC. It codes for CASTSGTGIYEQYF.